This T cell receptor (beta chain) was documented in a study of blood T cell repertoires in COVID-19 (dated by TCRdb to about 2020). As for the study more broadly: Samples covering the acute and convalescent phases of COVID-19 were provided by collaborators in the United States, Italy and Spain. A de-identified subject ID, COVID-19 status, age in years and sex were almost always included in the sample metadata. The prospective study material was composed of cDNA or gDNA derived from T cells, B-cell-depleted T cells, or PBMCs. Subjects who had been exposed to COVID-19, were actively infected with it, or had recovered from it provided the deeply sampled blood TCRbeta repertoires that made up the dataset. Where available, HLA class I and class II types were taken from metadata supplied by the sample provider and were not determined by assay-based typing. The repertoires were released in a freely available public database meant as a resource for research on the immune response to SARS-CoV-2. Samples came from the ongoing ImmuneRACE study (first 160 participants) plus 1,254 subjects from 6 global collaborators. What the work shows at the level of the full study, not this receptor alone: Clinical and demographic metadata were provided uncurated, with the amount varying by source and participant.

At the junction V is shortened by 5 bases and J by 3 bases, with 13 bases in between. The CDR3 goes from the cysteine to the phenylalanine over 14 residues. The retained sequence is limited to the CDR3, 42 bases, with the frame set at the first base. CDR1 and CDR2, looked up from the germline V gene, are SNHLY and FYNNEI. This clone was detected a few times. Its recognized antigen is unknown. No base quality values were provided; no much bigger clone lies one nucleotide off. One collaborating source in Seattle enrolled patients while the patients were actively infected and followed the patients over time throughout the course of disease. Collaborating institutions collected whole blood in K2EDTA tubes following their own protocols. For TCRbeta analysis, collaborators shipped samples as frozen whole blood, isolated PBMCs, or DNA extracted from either of those sample types. TCRbeta CDR3 regions were amplified from genomic DNA using the immunoSEQ Assay, a bias-controlled multiplex PCR. The study's own analysis went as follows. Within the assay, amplification of reference gene primers was used to estimate how many nucleated cells each sample contained. Sequence reads were collapsed and filtered to measure the absolute abundance of every unique TCRbeta CDR3 rearrangement. Productive Simpson clonality was computed per sample as the square root of Simpson's diversity index over productive rearrangements. The immuneACCESS repertoire file appears here via TCRdb, limited to in-frame rearrangements. These files lack a portion of the clones; in checked studies, under half of the deficit traces to unresolved V genes, and the cause of the others is not known. The D gene and trimming were derived from the DNA, and the V and J assignments and clone size from that table. For this sample there are roughly 200,000 clones; more than 75% appear just once. The leading ten clones occupy roughly 7.1% of the sample.

This TCR was sampled from a woman aged 55 to 70 with COVID-19, enrolled during active disease. The sequenced material came from peripheral blood. The sequence joins TRBV2 to TRBJ1-2; no D segment can be confidently identified. This receptor has the CDR3 CASSLTPGDYGYTF. At the DNA level, the sequence is TGTGCCAGCAGTCTTACCCCCGGGGACTATGGCTACACCTTC.